These 13 T cell receptor beta chains were all obtained from the same sample, sequenced in a study of Ad26.COV2.S vaccination and SARS-CoV-2 variants. Noted treatment: about 20 received Ad26.COV2.S at low or high dose, single or two shots; roughly five received placebo; per-sample allocation not given. Specimen acquisition occurred on day 63 following the initial vaccine or placebo injection. The repertoire was sequenced with immunoSEQ multiplex PCR; TCRdb's copy has only in-frame clones and lacks some. Of about 390,000 clones in the sample, 92% were seen once. This material consisted of peripheral blood, taken in a trial of Ad26.COV2.S vaccine versus placebo. The receptor set was obtained from a person between 18 and 60 years old who received the Ad26.COV2.S COVID-19 vaccine or a placebo.

The gene calls are TRBV6-5 and TRBJ2-1; the match to TRBD1 covers 7 bases. The CDR3 is 14 residues long. From germline, CDR1 is MNHEY and CDR2 SVGAGI. The junction had 8 bases not matched to a gene; V was cut back by 4 bases and J by 8 bases. The CDR3 region has the DNA TGTGCCAGCAGTTTCCGGACAGGACCCCATGAGCAGTTCTTC. This gives the protein CASSFRTGPHEQFF.

The chain is built from TRBV27 and TRBJ1-3; D remains unclear. V lost 3 bases and J 4 bases, leaving 7 bases between the germline ends. The CDR3 sequence is 13 residues long. Germline loops: CDR1 MNHEY, CDR2 SMNVEV (reference sequence). The DNA for the CDR3 is TGTGCCAGCAGTTTTCGCCAGGGAAACACCATATATTTT. The encoded protein is CASSFRQGNTIYF.

CDR3 sequence: CASRDRGAEAFF. CDR3 nucleotide sequence: TGTGCCAGTAGGGACAGGGGGGCTGAAGCTTTCTTT. The chain links TRBV19 to TRBJ1-1; TRBD1 matches at 10 bases. The V and J ends lost 6 bases and 6 bases, in that order; junction bases with no gene match: 1. The CDR3 totals 12 residues. CDR1 and CDR2 from the germline V gene are LNHDA and SQIVND (reference sequence). Using reference TRBV19 and TRBJ1-1 for the parts outside the CDR3, the full variable domain is DGGITQSPKYLFRKEGQNVTLSCEQNLNHDAMYWYRQDPGQGLRLIYYSQIVNDFQKGDIAEGYSVSREKKESFPLTVTSAQKNPTAFYLCASRDRGAEAFFGQGTRLTVV.

This chain uses TRBV6-2 or TRBV6-3 with TRBJ2-3; a weak D match, TRBD2 (6 bases). V was trimmed by 6 bases and J by 1 base, leaving 14 bases between them. From germline, CDR1 is MNHEY and CDR2 SVGEGT. The length of the CDR3 is 15 residues. CDR3 DNA sequence: TGTGCCAGCAGCGTCAGAGGCGGGGGCACAGATACGCAGTATTTT. This codes for CASSVRGGGTDTQYF.

J is TRBJ1-1 and V is TRBV12-5, with TRBD1 as a possible D gene (6 bases). Trimming took 1 base from V and 5 from J, leaving 14 bases between them. CDR3 length: 15 residues. CDR1 and CDR2 from the germline V gene are LGHNT and FRNRAP. The CDR3 region has the DNA TGTGCTAGTGGTTTGGGATATGGGGGCTTAACTGAAGCTTTCTTT. Encoded protein: CASGLGYGGLTEAFF.

The chain has TRBV6-2 or TRBV6-3 and TRBJ2-6, with 8 bases that match TRBD1. CDR3 length: 15 residues. CDR1 MNHEY and CDR2 SVGEGT come from the germline V gene. The J segment lost 2 bases and the V segment lost 5 bases, leaving 2 bases of the junction unmatched. In nucleotides, the CDR3 is TGTGCCAGCAGTCCGGACAGGGCTGGGGCCAACGTCCTGACTTTC. Its translation is CASSPDRAGANVLTF.

The chain joins TRBV11-1 to TRBJ1-1; D not resolved. This CDR3 has 14 residues. V lost 5 bases to trimming and J lost 1 base, with 11 bases between them. From germline, CDR1 is SGHAT and CDR2 FQDESV (reference sequence). CDR3 DNA sequence: TGTGCCAGCAGCCAATGGACGAAGAACACTGAAGCTTTCTTT. Amino acid sequence: CASSQWTKNTEAFF.

As for this clone: Sequence at one end of the junction differs from germline and may be a read error. J is TRBJ2-1 and V is TRBV11-3; 9 bases line up with TRBD2. Germline V gene lookup returns CDR1 SGHNT and CDR2 YENEEA. The CDR3 runs to 14 residues. CDR3 in amino acids: CASSLAGATNEQFF. The CDR3 coding sequence is TGTGCCAGCAGTTTAGCGGGGGCCACCAATGAGCAGTTCTTC.

The J gene is TRBJ1-5, the V gene TRBV7-2; D possibly corresponds to TRBD1 (6 bases). The CDR3 spans 16 residues. Between the trimmed V and J ends, which lost 5 bases and 0 bases, there was a span of 14 bases. The germline CDR1 and CDR2 sequences are SGHTA and FQGNSA. CDR3 nucleotides: TGTGCCAGCAGCCACAGGGAACCGTATAGCAATCAGCCCCAGCATTTT. This encodes CASSHREPYSNQPQHF.

The rearrangement uses TRBV24-1 and TRBJ2-1; D gene uncertain. With 7 bases removed from V and 4 bases from J, the gap between germline ends came to 19 bases. CDR3 length: 16 amino acids. Germline V lookup: CDR1 KGHDR, CDR2 SFDVKD. The CDR3 coding sequence is TGTGCCACCAGCGCCCGAACCAGATACGATTACAATGAGCAGTTCTTC. Translating it yields CATSARTRYDYNEQFF.

This clone occurred a few times. The rearrangement links TRBV3-1 (or the pseudogene TRBV3-2) to TRBJ1-5, with 10 bases fitting TRBD1. CDR3 length: 18 amino acids. Germline V gene data show CDR1 as LGHDT and CDR2 as YNNKEL (reference sequence). V shed 2 bases, J shed 6 bases, and the junction held 13 bases outside the gene matches. CDR3: CASSQFAPRDRGAQPQHF. CDR3 nucleotide sequence: TGTGCCAGCAGCCAATTTGCCCCCCGGGACAGGGGTGCTCAGCCCCAGCATTTT.

This chain connects TRBV6-2 or TRBV6-3 to TRBJ2-3, with 13 nucleotides matching TRBD2. J gave up 4 bases and V 3 bases, and 10 bases lay outside the gene matches. The CDR3 is 18 residues long. In germline, CDR1 is MNHEY, CDR2 SVGEGT. The DNA of the CDR3 is TGTGCCAGCAGTTATCCCCTTACTAGCGGGGGGGCCTCAGATACGCAGTATTTT. Translation: CASSYPLTSGGASDTQYF.

The chain uses TRBV7-9 and TRBJ1-1; tentatively, D is TRBD1 (5 bases). Germline lookup yields CDR1 SEHNR and CDR2 FQNEAQ (reference sequence). The CDR3 is 9 amino acids. The CDR3 region is CPGGGKAFF. The DNA of the CDR3 is TGTCCCGGCGGGGGGAAAGCTTTCTTT. The entire variable domain, with the rest obtained from reference TRBV7-9 and TRBJ1-1, is as follows: DTGVSQNPRHKITKRGQNVTFRCDPISEHNRLYWYRQTLGQGPEFLTYFQNEAQLEKSRLLSDRFSAERPKGSFSTLEIQRTEQGDSAMYLCPGGGKAFFGQGTRLTVV.